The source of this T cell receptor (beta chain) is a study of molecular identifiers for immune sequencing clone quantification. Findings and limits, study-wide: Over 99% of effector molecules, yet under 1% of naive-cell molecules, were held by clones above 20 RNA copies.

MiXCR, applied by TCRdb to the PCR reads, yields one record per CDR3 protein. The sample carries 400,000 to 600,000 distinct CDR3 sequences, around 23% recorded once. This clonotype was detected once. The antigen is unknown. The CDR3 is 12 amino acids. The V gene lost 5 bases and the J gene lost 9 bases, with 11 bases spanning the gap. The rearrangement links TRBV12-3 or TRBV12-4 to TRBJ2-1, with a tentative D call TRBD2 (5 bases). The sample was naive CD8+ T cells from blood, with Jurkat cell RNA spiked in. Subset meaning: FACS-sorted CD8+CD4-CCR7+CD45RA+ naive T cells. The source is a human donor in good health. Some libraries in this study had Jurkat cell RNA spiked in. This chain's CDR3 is CASSPNLAEQFF. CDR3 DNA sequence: TGTGCCAGCAGTCCTAACCTAGCTGAGCAGTTCTTC.